Following are 2 T cell receptor beta chains from one sample sequenced in a study of cytomegalovirus exposure and HLA in healthy donors. Both 60 Vbeta primers and 13 Jbeta primers went into the PCR. Sequenced by immunoSEQ multiplex PCR; TCRdb stores in-frame clones only, minus some. The sample lists about 300,000 clones, 86% occurring once. The sample consisted of PBMCs. The receptors come from a man aged 35 to 55 in good health and CMV-seropositive.

Only one count was recorded for this clone. The J gene is TRBJ1-1, the V gene TRBV19; no firm D call. Per the germline V gene, CDR1 is LNHDA and CDR2 is SQIVND (reference sequence). The CDR3 sequence is 11 residues long. V lost 5 bases to trimming and J lost 7 bases, with 8 bases between them. In nucleotides, the CDR3 is TGTGCCAGTAGTCTGGGCATTGAAGCTTTCTTT. Protein sequence: CASSLGIEAFF.

The rearrangement links TRBV27 to TRBJ2-1; D not resolved. Trimming shortened V by 3 bases and J by 7 bases, and 10 bases separated the two germline ends. Germline assignment: CDR1 MNHEY and CDR2 SMNVEV (reference sequence). The CDR3 is made up of 13 amino acids. The CDR3 loop reads CASSLSEFNEQFF. In nucleotides, the CDR3 is TGTGCCAGCAGTTTGAGTGAGTTTAATGAGCAGTTCTTC.